The sequence of this TCR beta chain was determined in a study of T-cell memory formation after mild COVID-19. Across the study: TCR clusters were mostly donor specific. Regarding the study as a whole: CD4+ bias marked clones expanding day 15 to 37, unlike balanced contracting clones. Chiefly within CM and EM were the contracting CD4+ clones; CD8+ ones were within EMRA. The appearance of some responding clones in pre-infection memory suggested that cross-reactive memory joined.

The germline gives CDR1 MNHEY, CDR2 SVGAGI. CDR3 length equals 15 residues. V was shortened by 0 bases and J by 3 bases, with 11 bases between the two germline ends. Comment on this clonotype: The antigen is unknown.

TCRdb fed the 5' RACE reads into MiXCR, producing one record per CDR3 protein. The sample comprises some 330,000 distinct CDR3 sequences, around a fifth of which are singletons, and around 12% rests with the top ten. This chain joins TRBV6-5 and TRBJ1-2; possible D gene TRBD1, 6 bases. This TCR came from an adult woman who had mild COVID-19 (a few samples of this study predate the infection). Cell type and time point are not known. The material sequenced was PBMCs or a T cell subset sorted from them (not recorded which). CDR3 region: CASSYSTTGHYGYTF. For the CDR3, the DNA is TGTGCCAGCAGTTACTCGACGACAGGCCACTATGGCTACACCTTC.